The entry below describes one T cell receptor (beta chain). Its antigen is not identified. The data originate from a study of cytomegalovirus exposure and HLA in healthy donors. The primer mix had 60 Vbeta and 13 Jbeta primers. The repertoire was sequenced with immunoSEQ multiplex PCR; TCRdb's copy has only in-frame clones and lacks some. The sample holds 150,000 or so clones, more than 65% seen once. The study, taken as a whole, reports: Reportedly, cytomegalovirus status was diagnosed with high sensitivity and specificity. Later analysis demonstrated an association between a missense DCLRE1C variant and TCR beta V- and J-gene trimming.

Germline values: CDR1 KGHSH, CDR2 LQKENI. Trimming shortened V by 0 bases and J by 8 bases, and 11 bases separated the two germline ends. There are 14 residues in the CDR3. V is TRBV18 and J is TRBJ2-4, with a possible D match to TRBD1 (5 bases). The source is a man aged 25-40 years in good health and CMV-seropositive. Input material: PBMCs. The CDR3 DNA is TGTGCCAGCTCACCACCCCCCAGCAGGGACATTCAGTACTTC. As protein: CASSPPPSRDIQYF.